This T cell receptor (beta chain) derives from a study of response to subunit inactivated influenza vaccine. As regards this clonotype: The antigen is undetermined.

The CDR3 sequence is 15 residues long. After removal of 2 bases from V and 3 bases from J, the junction contained 1 base not matched to a gene. The V gene's germline CDR1 is SEHNR and CDR2 FQNEAQ (reference sequence). TCRdb re-analysed the RT-PCR reads in MiXCR, keeping a single row per CDR3 protein. The sample records under 850,000 distinct CDR3 sequences, roughly 20% being singletons. General study points: Few additional T cells are recruited per seasonal influenza vaccination, authors suggested.

Sequencing used PBMCs from blood, obtained 5 days after vaccination. The clonotype originates from a man over 45 who received an inactivated influenza vaccine. The chain uses TRBV7-9 and TRBJ2-3; 11 bases match TRBD2. Here the CDR3 reads CASSLTSGRTDTQYF. As DNA, the CDR3 is TGTGCCAGCAGCTTAACTAGCGGGAGAACAGATACGCAGTATTTT.